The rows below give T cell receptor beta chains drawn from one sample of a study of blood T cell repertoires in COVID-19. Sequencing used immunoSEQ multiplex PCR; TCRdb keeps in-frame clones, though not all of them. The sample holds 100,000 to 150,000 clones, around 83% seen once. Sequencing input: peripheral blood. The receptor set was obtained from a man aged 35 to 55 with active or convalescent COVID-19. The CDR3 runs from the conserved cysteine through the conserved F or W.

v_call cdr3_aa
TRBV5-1 CASSLVTSGGDTQYF
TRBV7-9 CASSSGAGALNTGELFF
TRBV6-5 CATKPGQGYNEQFF
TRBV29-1 CSVRQDQETQYF
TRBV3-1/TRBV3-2 CASSQSRGLAGGSSSYNEQFF
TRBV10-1 CASSESGGQFNEQFF
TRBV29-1 CSARTGRDEQFF
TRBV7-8 CASSLGGDTSYEQYF
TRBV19 CASTPDGNYGYTF
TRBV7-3 CASSSWGGGSTDTQYF
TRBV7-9 CASSGTGNQPQHF
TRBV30 CAWDQGETEAFF
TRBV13 CASSLRAAGNTGELFF
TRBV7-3 CASSLEGNTEAFF
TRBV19 CASNLDRGRMALHF
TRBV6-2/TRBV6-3 CASSSAGALITTQYF
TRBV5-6 CASSLRRGNTEAFF
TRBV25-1 CASSKGGDRGSDTQYF
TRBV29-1 CSVDRGRDEQFF
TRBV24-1 CATSDGGGAGETQYF
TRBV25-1 CASTTGSSYNSPLHF
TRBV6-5 CASSLDRNQPQHF
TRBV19 CASSKGQSQQETQYF
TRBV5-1 CASSLESLTGELFF
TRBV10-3 CAIRRQGNTEAFF
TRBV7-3 CASSSRTGGDEQFF
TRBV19 CASKGQGQAKNTEAFF
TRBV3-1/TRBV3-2 CASRPYLTLETGTGELFF
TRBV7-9 CASSKSGGYEQYF
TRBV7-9 CASSLGTGGSPLHF
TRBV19 CASQGTGLDPNYGYTF
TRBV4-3 CASSQEVTIFEQYF
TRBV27 CASSLEPGQGYEQFF
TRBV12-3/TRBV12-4 CASRPTGLDTQYF
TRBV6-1 CASSAAPVGGGAYEQYF
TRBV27 CASSLNRESPLHF
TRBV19 CASSIDLPYEQYF
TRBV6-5 CASSYWWQGDEKLFF
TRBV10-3 CAISGAGSSSGNTIYF
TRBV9 CASSEAAGGIGNEQFF
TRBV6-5 CASSYSTGVSGEQYF
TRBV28 CASSLPTGLSYGYTF
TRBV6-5 CASRSDRGTYGYTF
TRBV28 CASTRPEGFYGYTF
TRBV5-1 CASSLASQETQYF
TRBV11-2 CASSPWGRSGYTF
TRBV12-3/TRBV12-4 CASTPLGLGEAFF
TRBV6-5 CASRQGNQPQHF
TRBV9 CASSAGHSYSTDTQYF
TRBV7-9 CASSFSGTAQETQYF
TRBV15 CASWMAGGEQYF
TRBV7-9 CASSRVGAGYNEQFF
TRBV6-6 CASSYIQGYEQYF
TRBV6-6 CASSLPLANTEAFF
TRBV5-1 CASRDPGTGFGYTF